The clone carrying this TCR beta chain was observed a handful of times. These data are taken from a study of blood T cells in healthy people across ages. A second PCR of about 6 to 12 cycles used a sample-barcoded 5' primer and a J-beta primer mix. MiXCR, run by TCRdb on the 5' RACE reads, gives a single entry per CDR3 protein. The sample includes more than 1,000,000 distinct CDR3 sequences, about 25% of them seen just once. The total RNA that was extracted per sample amounted to at least 5 micrograms. The length of the CDR3 is 14 residues. CDR1 LGHDT and CDR2 YNNKEL come from the germline V gene (reference sequence). Germline trimming cut 4 bases from V and 5 bases from J; bases unmatched to any gene: 7. The same data also went into a second study, on T cells of mothers and their children.

This sequence originates from a girl under 10 years old in good health. The sample comprised blood. The V call is TRBV3-1, the J call TRBJ2-5, with 7 bases aligning to TRBD2. CDR3: CASSRAGVGETQYF. DNA for the CDR3: TGTGCCAGCAGCCGGGCGGGAGTGGGGGAGACCCAGTACTTC.